Following are 29 T cell receptor beta chains from one sample sequenced in a study of Ad26.COV2.S vaccination and SARS-CoV-2 variants. Clones were sequenced by immunoSEQ multiplex PCR, and TCRdb holds only the in-frame ones, with some missing. The sample lists about 350,000 clones; 90% to 95% were seen once. The specimen was peripheral blood, collected after recovery from COVID-19. All receptors come from a human donor who had recovered from COVID-19.

The DNA for the CDR3 is TGTGCCAGCACAGTGTACTCCTACAATGAGCAGTTCTTC. Protein product: CASTVYSYNEQFF. The chain links TRBV6-5 to TRBJ2-1; D ambiguous. Germline loops: CDR1 MNHEY, CDR2 SVGAGI. The CDR3 covers 13 residues. V was pared by 7 bases and J by 0 bases, with 7 bases between.

This clone is a singleton in its sample. This chain uses TRBV2 with TRBJ1-1; D not resolved. The germline CDR1 and CDR2 sequences are SNHLY and FYNNEI. The CDR3 contains 14 residues. The ends were cut back, 6 bases at V and 0 bases at J, with 11 bases in the middle. CDR3 amino acids: CASSYGRLNTEAFF. CDR3 bases: TGTGCCAGCAGCTATGGGAGGCTGAACACTGAAGCTTTCTTT.

In its sample, this clone was seen once. The same CDR3 also results from other DNA sequences found in this sample. The chain carries TRBV12-3 or TRBV12-4 and TRBJ2-3; the D is unclear. This CDR3 has 13 amino acids. Trimming shortened V by 1 base and J by 6 bases, and 8 bases separated the two germline ends. CDR3 residues: CASSLGSTDTQYF. CDR3 DNA: TGTGCCAGCAGTTTAGGGTCGACGGATACGCAGTATTTT.

This clone has a single count. The CDR3 DNA sequence: TGCAGCGCGAAGGGGGTGAATGGCTACACCTTC. Protein: CSAKGVNGYTF. V is TRBV29-1 and J is TRBJ1-2; D possibly corresponds to TRBD1 (6 bases). Trimming stripped 7 bases from V and 6 bases from J, with 12 bases between. CDR3 length: 11 amino acids. Germline V lookup: CDR1 SQVTM, CDR2 ANQGSEA.

This clone is a singleton in its sample. A much larger clone sits a single nucleotide away, making a read error possible. This sample also contains other DNA sequences that code for the same CDR3. The V call is TRBV4-2, the J call TRBJ2-5; D gene unclear. Looked up from germline, CDR1 is LGHNA and CDR2 is YNFKEQ. CDR3 length: 15 residues. The CDR3 loop reads CASSQDRGSQETQYF. In DNA, the CDR3 is TGTGCTAGCAGCCAAGATCGCGGCAGTCAAGAGACCCAGTACTTC.

The V and J genes are TRBV6-2 or TRBV6-3 and TRBJ2-4; D gene ambiguous. This CDR3 has 18 amino acids. Germline CDR1 is MNHEY and CDR2 is SVGEGT. V was clipped by 4 bases and J by 2 bases, with 21 bases between them. The CDR3 here is CASSFTPFREETKNIQYF. CDR3 DNA sequence: TGTGCCAGCAGTTTCACCCCTTTCCGCGAAGAAACCAAAAACATTCAGTACTTC.

The chain recombines TRBV5-1 with TRBJ2-3; unclear D gene. From germline, CDR1 is SGHRS and CDR2 YFSETQ. The CDR3 totals 15 residues. Trimming took off 0 bases at V and 1 base at J, with 9 bases between the two ends. CDR3 nucleotides: TGCGCCAGCAGCTTGGCTGCCCGTCGCACAGATACGCAGTATTTT. Its translation is CASSLAARRTDTQYF.

The V and J genes are TRBV6-5 and TRBJ2-2; D not resolved. CDR3 length: 14 residues. From germline, CDR1 is MNHEY and CDR2 SVGAGI. Trimming stripped 4 bases from V and 3 bases from J, with 9 bases between. This CDR3 is CASSSPGYTGELFF. The DNA of the CDR3 is TGTGCCAGCAGTTCTCCTGGTTACACCGGGGAGCTGTTTTTT.

The sample holds one count of this clone. The chain employs TRBV7-2 and TRBJ2-4, with D hard to call. The ends were cut back, 2 bases at V and 7 bases at J, with 6 bases in the middle. Per the germline V gene, CDR1 is SGHTA and CDR2 is FQGNSA. The CDR3 consists of 12 residues. The CDR3: CASSLTLNIQYF. CDR3 nucleotide sequence: TGTGCCAGCAGCTTAACCTTGAACATTCAGTACTTC.

The chain is built from TRBV27 and TRBJ2-7; weak D call: TRBD1 (5 bases). The V end was cut by 2 bases, the J end by 1 base, with 9 bases between. The CDR3 runs 14 residues. Per germline, CDR1 MNHEY and CDR2 SMNVEV (reference sequence). CDR3 protein: CASSLRGPSYEQYF. The CDR3 DNA reads as TGTGCCAGCAGTTTAAGGGGCCCATCCTACGAGCAGTACTTC.

This chain connects TRBV12-3 or TRBV12-4 to TRBJ2-2; D unresolved. The length of the CDR3 is 13 residues. Trimming removed 6 bases from V and 2 bases from J, with 7 bases in between. CDR3 region: CASSPYNTGELFF. The CDR3 DNA follows: TGTGCCAGCAGCCCCTATAACACCGGGGAGCTGTTTTTT.

The V gene is TRBV5-6, the J gene TRBJ1-1; 8 positions agree with TRBD1. V lost 0 bases to trimming and J lost 4 bases; unmatched junction nucleotides: 11. The germline CDR1 and CDR2 sequences are SGHDT and YYEEEE. The CDR3 contains 17 residues. CDR3 loop: CASSLVSARGLFTEAFF. The CDR3 coding sequence is TGTGCCAGCAGCTTGGTTTCGGCCAGGGGGCTATTCACTGAAGCTTTCTTT.

The rearrangement joins TRBV4-3 to TRBJ1-2; TRBD1 aligns across 10 bases. The CDR3 extends over 15 amino acids. J lost 2 bases, V lost 4 bases, and 4 bases had no gene match. Germline V lookup: CDR1 LGHNA, CDR2 YSLEER. This chain's CDR3 is CASSLTGQGNYGYTF. The CDR3 DNA follows: TGCGCCAGCAGCCTTACGGGACAGGGGAACTATGGCTACACCTTC.

The V and J genes are TRBV5-3 and TRBJ1-4, with 9 bases fitting TRBD1. TRBV5-3 is labeled an ORF, and its function is uncertain. The V segment lost 4 bases and the J segment 7 bases; nucleotides outside the gene matches: 5. The CDR3 consists of 14 residues. For the CDR3, the DNA is TGTGCCAGAAGCGGGGGGACAGGGCGTGAAAAACTGTTTTTT. Translating gives CARSGGTGREKLFF.

This chain joins TRBV14 and TRBJ2-4, with a possible D match to TRBD2 (5 bases). The CDR3 has 13 amino acids. CDR1 is SGHDN, CDR2 FVKESK, per germline. V gave up 3 bases and J gave up 8 bases, with 11 bases separating them. The CDR3, as DNA: TGTGCCAGCAGCCAGAGGGTTCGAGACATTCAGTACTTC. Protein product: CASSQRVRDIQYF.

This clone has just a few counts. The V and J genes are TRBV19 and TRBJ1-4, with D uncertain. V was pared by 4 bases and J by 8 bases, with 8 bases between. From germline, CDR1 is LNHDA and CDR2 SQIVND (reference sequence). The CDR3 is made up of 12 amino acids. CDR3 residues: CASSTREEKLFF. CDR3 sequence (DNA): TGTGCCAGTAGTACCCGGGAAGAAAAACTGTTTTTT.

The V call is TRBV6-5, the J call TRBJ1-1; D remains unclear. Germline lookup yields CDR1 MNHEY and CDR2 SVGAGI. Trimming removed 6 bases from V and 1 base from J, with 9 bases in between. The CDR3 is 13 residues long. CDR3 sequence (DNA): TGTGCCAGCAGCCGAACATGGAACACTGAAGCTTTCTTT. This codes for CASSRTWNTEAFF.

Concerning this clone: This sample also contains other DNA sequences that code for the same CDR3. The genes are TRBV19 and TRBJ1-5; no clear D. The germline CDR1 and CDR2 sequences are LNHDA and SQIVND (reference sequence). V lost 7 bases, J lost 4 bases, and 14 bases lay in between. The CDR3 runs 14 residues. CDR3 coding DNA: TGTGCCAGTACCCAGGCTGTCCGAAATCAGCCCCAGCATTTT. Protein: CASTQAVRNQPQHF.

The V gene is TRBV6-5, the J gene TRBJ2-5, with a tentative D call TRBD1 (6 bases). The V and J ends lost 5 bases and 2 bases respectively, with 9 bases between them. The CDR3 has 13 residues. Per germline, CDR1 MNHEY and CDR2 SVGAGI. CDR3: CASSRTEQETQYF. The CDR3 DNA sequence: TGTGCCAGCAGTCGGACAGAACAAGAGACCCAGTACTTC.

V gene TRBV13 combines with J gene TRBJ2-7, with 12 bases identical to TRBD2. The CDR3 is 15 amino acids. V gave up 7 bases and J gave up 1 base; unmatched junction bases: 5. CDR1 is PRHDT, CDR2 FYEKMQ, per germline (reference sequence). The CDR3: CASTLGLAGSYEQYF. The CDR3 DNA sequence: TGTGCCAGCACCCTTGGACTAGCGGGGTCCTACGAGCAGTACTTC.

V gene TRBV19 combines with J gene TRBJ1-2; a weak D match, TRBD1 (5 bases). Germline CDR1 reads LNHDA; CDR2 reads SQIVND (reference sequence). V lost 3 bases, J lost 2 bases, and 10 bases lay in between. This CDR3 spans 14 amino acids. This chain's CDR3 is CASSIQPGNYGYTF. The CDR3 bases are TGTGCCAGTAGTATTCAACCAGGGAACTATGGCTACACCTTC.

The V call is TRBV18, the J call TRBJ1-1; possible D gene TRBD1, 5 bases. V lost 1 base to trimming and J lost 0 bases, with 12 bases between them. There are 16 residues in the CDR3. In germline, CDR1 is KGHSH, CDR2 LQKENI. The CDR3 DNA follows: TGTGCCAGCTCACCACAGGGGCCGGCTATGAACACTGAAGCTTTCTTT. The encoded protein is CASSPQGPAMNTEAFF.

This clone was found once. Written as DNA, the CDR3 is TGTGCCAGCAGCTCCGCCCCAGGGGCCGGGGAGCTGTTTTTT. Translating gives CASSSAPGAGELFF. The chain uses TRBV7-2 and TRBJ2-2, with TRBD1 as a possible D gene (6 bases). V lost 4 bases and J lost 6, with 12 bases in between. From germline, CDR1 is SGHTA and CDR2 FQGNSA. The CDR3 spans 14 residues.

V gene TRBV15 combines with J gene TRBJ2-3; 10 nucleotides align to TRBD2. Germline V gene sequence: CDR1 LNHNV, CDR2 YYDKDF (reference sequence). There are 19 residues in the CDR3. With 1 base clipped from V and 5 bases from J, the junction kept 15 bases outside the gene matches. Here the CDR3 reads CATSRVGALAGGRGDTQYF. CDR3 DNA sequence: TGTGCCACCAGCAGAGTGGGGGCATTAGCGGGGGGCCGCGGAGATACGCAGTATTTT. The full variable domain, its missing parts supplied by reference TRBV15 and TRBJ2-3, is DAMVIQNPRYQVTQFGKPVTLSCSQTLNHNVMYWYQQKSSQAPKLLFHYYDKDFNNEADTPDNFQSRRPNTSFCFLDIRSPGLGDTAMYLCATSRVGALAGGRGDTQYFGPGTRLTVL.

V gene TRBV7-6 combines with J gene TRBJ2-1; D unclear. The CDR3 has 13 residues. Germline CDR1 SGHVS, CDR2 FNYEAQ. Trimming pared 5 bases from V and 4 bases from J, leaving 9 bases between. CDR3 nucleotides: TGTGCCAGCAGCCGCCCCCTGTACAATGAGCAGTTCTTC. This gives the protein CASSRPLYNEQFF.

The chain is built from TRBV7-9 and TRBJ1-1; no definite D call. In germline, CDR1 is SEHNR, CDR2 FQNEAQ (reference sequence). The CDR3 contains 13 residues. With 1 base removed from V and 1 base from J, the gap between germline ends came to 4 bases. CDR3 in amino acids: CASSLEPNTEAFF. The CDR3 bases are TGTGCCAGCAGCTTAGAGCCGAACACTGAAGCTTTCTTT.

A single count supports this clone. The genes are TRBV5-1 and TRBJ2-1; a weak D match, TRBD2 (6 bases). Germline CDR1 SGHRS, CDR2 YFSETQ. The germline V and J ends were trimmed by 3 bases and 2 bases, with 9 bases remaining between them. The CDR3 consists of 14 residues. The CDR3 loop is CASSYGTPYNEQFF. The CDR3, as DNA: TGCGCCAGCAGCTACGGGACTCCCTACAATGAGCAGTTCTTC.

J is TRBJ2-3 and V is TRBV10-3; D is unclear. The CDR3 consists of 13 residues. Per germline, CDR1 ENHRY and CDR2 SYGVKD. V lost 2 bases, J lost 4 bases, and 7 bases lay in between. CDR3 residues: CAISETAADTQYF. The CDR3 nucleotides are TGTGCCATCAGTGAGACGGCGGCAGATACGCAGTATTTT.

The V and J genes are TRBV7-9 and TRBJ2-3; 7 positions match TRBD2. Germline V lookup: CDR1 SEHNR, CDR2 FQNEAQ (reference sequence). Losses at the gene ends were 3 bases for V and 3 bases for J; bases not matched to a gene: 6. The CDR3 has 15 residues. The CDR3 DNA is TGTGCCAGCAGCTTGAAGGGAGGGGAGACAGATACGCAGTATTTT. It is translated as CASSLKGGETDTQYF.